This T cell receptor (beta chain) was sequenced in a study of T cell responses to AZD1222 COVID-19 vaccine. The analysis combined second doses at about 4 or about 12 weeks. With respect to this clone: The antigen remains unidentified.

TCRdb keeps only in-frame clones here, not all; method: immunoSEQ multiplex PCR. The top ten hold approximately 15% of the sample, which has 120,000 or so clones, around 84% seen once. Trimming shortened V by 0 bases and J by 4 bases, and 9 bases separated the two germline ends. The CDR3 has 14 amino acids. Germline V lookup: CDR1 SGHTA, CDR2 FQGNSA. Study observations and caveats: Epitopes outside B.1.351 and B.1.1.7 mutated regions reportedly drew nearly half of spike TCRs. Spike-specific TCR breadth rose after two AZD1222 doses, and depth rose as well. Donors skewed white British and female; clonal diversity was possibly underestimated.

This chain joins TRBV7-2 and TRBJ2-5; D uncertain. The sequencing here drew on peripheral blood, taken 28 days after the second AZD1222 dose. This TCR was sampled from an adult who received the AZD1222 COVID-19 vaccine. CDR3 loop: CASSLASKGETQYF. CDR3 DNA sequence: TGTGCCAGCAGCTTAGCGTCTAAGGGAGAGACCCAGTACTTC. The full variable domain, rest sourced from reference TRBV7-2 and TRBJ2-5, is GAGVSQSPSNKVTEKGKDVELRCDPISGHTALYWYRQSLGQGLEFLIYFQGNSAPDKSGLPSDRFSAERTGGSVSTLTIQRTQQEDSAVYLCASSLASKGETQYFGPGTRLLVL.